This TCR beta chain emerged from a study of blood T cells in healthy people across ages. The CDR3 spans 15 residues. After removal of 5 bases from V and 2 bases from J, the junction contained 4 bases not matched to a gene. Germline lookup yields CDR1 SEHNR and CDR2 FQNEAQ (reference sequence). It was with a sample-barcoded 5' primer and a J-beta primer mix that a second PCR of roughly 7 to 12 cycles was run. Each CDR3 protein gets one entry after TCRdb re-called the 5' RACE reads with MiXCR. The sample has approximately 800,000 distinct CDR3 sequences, 56% seen once. The people who gave samples were healthy Caucasians from Russia, aged roughly 6 to 100. Isolation per sample recovered at least 6 million PBMCs.

The rearrangement joins TRBV7-9 to TRBJ2-1; 9 bases agree with TRBD2. Specimen: blood. This TCR came from a man aged 35-49 years in good health. The CDR3 DNA reads TGTGCCAGCAGCCGGACTAGCGAGACCTACAATGAGCAGTTCTTC. Protein product: CASSRTSETYNEQFF.